Below, 3 T cell receptor beta chains from the same sample are listed, as sequenced in a study of cytomegalovirus exposure and HLA in healthy donors. This PCR relied on a set of 60 Vbeta primers and 13 Jbeta primers. Method: immunoSEQ multiplex PCR; TCRdb's copy keeps in-frame clones and lacks some. The table records 150,000 to 200,000 clones, around 76% of them present only once. Sequences were obtained from PBMCs. All receptors come from a woman aged 30 to 39 in good health and CMV-seropositive.

The chain joins TRBV7-2 to TRBJ1-5, with a possible D match to TRBD1 (5 bases). Trimming took 5 bases from V and 5 from J, leaving 16 bases between them. The CDR3 has 15 amino acids. The germline gives CDR1 SGHTA, CDR2 FQGNSA. The CDR3 region is CASSPPGRGDQPQHF. The CDR3 DNA reads as TGTGCCAGCAGCCCCCCAGGGAGGGGCGATCAGCCCCAGCATTTT.

This clone was recorded a few times. V usage is TRBV6-4 and J usage is TRBJ2-3; 8 bases map to TRBD2. Trimming at V came to 3 bases and at J to 1 base, leaving 0 bases not matched to a gene. CDR3 size: 14 residues. Germline assignment: CDR1 MRHNA and CDR2 SNTAGT. The CDR3 here is CASSEAGGTDTQYF. The CDR3 coding sequence is TGTGCCAGCAGTGAAGCGGGGGGCACAGATACGCAGTATTTT.

V is TRBV7-2 and J is TRBJ1-5; tentatively, D is TRBD1 (6 bases). Looked up from germline, CDR1 is SGHTA and CDR2 is FQGNSA. This CDR3 is 14 amino acids long. The ends were cut back, 3 bases at V and 7 bases at J, with 13 bases in the middle. CDR3 loop: CASSFRTALQPQHF. DNA for the CDR3: TGTGCCAGCAGCTTTCGGACAGCCTTACAGCCCCAGCATTTT.